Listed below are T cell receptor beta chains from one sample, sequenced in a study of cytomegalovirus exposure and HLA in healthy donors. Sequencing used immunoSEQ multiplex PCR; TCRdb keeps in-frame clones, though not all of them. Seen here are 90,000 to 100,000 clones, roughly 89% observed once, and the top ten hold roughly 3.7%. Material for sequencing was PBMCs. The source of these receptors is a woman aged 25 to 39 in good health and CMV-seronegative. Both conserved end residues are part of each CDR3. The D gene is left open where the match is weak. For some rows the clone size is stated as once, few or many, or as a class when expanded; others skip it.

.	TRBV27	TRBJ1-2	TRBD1	CASSSTGAHGYTF	TGTGCCAGCAGTTCTACAGGGGCCCATGGCTACACCTTC
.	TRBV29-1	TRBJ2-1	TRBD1	CSGDWTGEEFF	TGCAGCGGTGACTGGACAGGCGAGGAGTTCTTC
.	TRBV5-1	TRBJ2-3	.	CASSLGQLRGTDTQYF	TGCGCCAGCAGCTTGGGACAGCTACGAGGCACAGATACGCAGTATTTT
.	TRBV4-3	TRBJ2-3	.	CASSQVSGADTQYF	TGCGCCAGCAGCCAAGTGTCGGGTGCGGATACGCAGTATTTT
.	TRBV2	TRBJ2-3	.	CASSVFRNTDTQYF	TGTGCCAGCAGTGTCTTCAGGAACACAGATACGCAGTATTTT
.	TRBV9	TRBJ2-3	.	CASTVLRTDTDTQYF	TGTGCCAGCACCGTACTAAGGACAGACACAGATACGCAGTATTTT
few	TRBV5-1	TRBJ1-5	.	CASSPGGGEQPQHF	TGCGCCAGCAGCCCTGGGGGGGGTGAACAGCCCCAGCATTTT
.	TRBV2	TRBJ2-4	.	CASSDLTAVVDIQYF	TGTGCCAGCAGTGATTTGACAGCAGTGGTAGACATTCAGTACTTC
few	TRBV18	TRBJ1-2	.	CASSPDGGNYGYTF	TGTGCCAGCTCACCAGATGGGGGGAACTATGGCTACACCTTC
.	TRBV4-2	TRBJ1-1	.	CASSSSTGMNTEAFF	TGTGCCAGCAGCTCTAGTACGGGGATGAACACTGAAGCTTTCTTT
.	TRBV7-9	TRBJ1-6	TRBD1	CASSSTGDSPLHF	TGTGCCAGCAGCTCTACAGGGGACTCACCCCTCCACTTT
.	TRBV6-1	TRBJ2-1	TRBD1	CASSNPGTGYNEQFF	TGTGCCAGCAGCAACCCTGGGACAGGCTACAATGAGCAGTTCTTC
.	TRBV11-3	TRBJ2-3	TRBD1	CASSLEYPGTGGGDTQYF	TGTGCCAGCAGCTTAGAATACCCCGGGACAGGAGGCGGAGATACGCAGTATTTT
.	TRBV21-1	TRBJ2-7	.	CASSKGWGTRVHYEQYF	TGTGCCAGCAGCAAAGGGTGGGGGACACGGGTACACTACGAGCAGTACTTC
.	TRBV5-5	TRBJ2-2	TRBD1	CASRGQGGIWSGELFF	TGTGCCAGCAGAGGACAGGGGGGAATTTGGAGCGGGGAGCTGTTTTTT
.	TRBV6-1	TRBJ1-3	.	CASSEVRQGAGNTIYF	TGTGCCAGCAGTGAAGTAAGACAAGGGGCTGGAAACACCATATATTTT
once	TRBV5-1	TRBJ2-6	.	CASSQKPSGANVLTF	TGCGCCAGCAGCCAAAAGCCCTCTGGGGCCAACGTCCTGACTTTC
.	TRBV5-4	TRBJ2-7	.	CASSQRQDSSYEQYF	TGTGCCAGCAGCCAGCGGCAGGATAGCTCCTACGAGCAGTACTTC
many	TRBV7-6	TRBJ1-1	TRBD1	CASSLVTGGVTEAFF	TGTGCCAGCAGCTTAGTGACAGGGGGGGTCACTGAAGCTTTCTTT
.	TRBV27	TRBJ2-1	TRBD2	CASSLTSDYNEQFF	TGTGCCAGCAGTTTAACTAGCGACTACAATGAGCAGTTCTTC
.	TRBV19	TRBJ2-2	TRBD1	CAMRDRGSGELFF	TGTGCCATGCGGGACAGGGGCTCCGGGGAGCTGTTTTTT
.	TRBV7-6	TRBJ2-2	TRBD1	CASSSGTGYTGELFF	TGTGCCAGCAGCTCAGGGACAGGGTACACCGGGGAGCTGTTTTTT
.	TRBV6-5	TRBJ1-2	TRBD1	CASSSGTGGDYGYTF	TGTGCCAGCAGTTCTGGGACAGGGGGCGACTATGGCTACACCTTC
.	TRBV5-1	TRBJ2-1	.	CASSSNNEQFF	TGCGCCAGCAGCTCCAACAATGAGCAGTTCTTC
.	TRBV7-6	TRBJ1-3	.	CASSRDISSGNTIYF	TGTGCCAGCAGCCGGGACATCTCCTCTGGAAACACCATATATTTT
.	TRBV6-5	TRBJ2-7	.	CASMQGNSYEQYF	TGTGCCAGCATGCAGGGCAACTCCTACGAGCAGTACTTC
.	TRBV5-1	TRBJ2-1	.	CASTSGLNSYNEQFF	TGCGCCAGCACCTCGGGACTCAACTCCTACAATGAGCAGTTCTTC
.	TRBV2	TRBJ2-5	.	CASDRLVDRVETQYF	TGTGCCAGTGATAGACTAGTGGACCGGGTGGAGACCCAGTACTTC
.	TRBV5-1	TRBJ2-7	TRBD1	CASSLGRDRGSYEQYF	TGCGCCAGCAGCTTGGGAAGGGACAGGGGCTCCTACGAGCAGTACTTC
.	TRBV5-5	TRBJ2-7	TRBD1	CASSLTGGLVYEQYF	TGTGCCAGCAGCTTAACAGGGGGGCTGGTCTACGAGCAGTACTTC
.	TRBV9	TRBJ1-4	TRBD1	CASSGTTGGGEKLFF	TGTGCCAGCAGCGGAACGACAGGGGGCGGTGAAAAACTGTTTTTT
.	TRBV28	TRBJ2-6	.	CASGSTGANVLTF	TGTGCCAGCGGCTCAACCGGGGCCAACGTCCTGACTTTC
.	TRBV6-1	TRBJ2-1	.	CASSERGARQFF	TGTGCCAGCAGTGAACGGGGGGCTAGGCAGTTCTTC
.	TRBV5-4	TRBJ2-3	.	CASKAETHADTQYF	TGTGCCAGTAAAGCGGAGACGCACGCAGATACGCAGTATTTT
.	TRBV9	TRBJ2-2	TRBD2	CASTGLAAPSGELFF	TGTGCCAGCACTGGACTAGCGGCGCCCAGCGGGGAGCTGTTTTTT
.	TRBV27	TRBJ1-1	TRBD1	CASSLNRGRGAFF	TGTGCCAGCAGTTTGAACAGGGGGCGGGGGGCTTTCTTT
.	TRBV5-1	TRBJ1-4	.	CASSLQGPNEKLFF	TGCGCCAGCAGCCTGCAGGGTCCCAATGAAAAACTGTTTTTT
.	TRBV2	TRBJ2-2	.	CASRETGMNTGELFF	TGTGCCAGCAGAGAGACAGGAATGAACACCGGGGAGCTGTTTTTT
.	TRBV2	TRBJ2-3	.	CASRRGKDTQYF	TGTGCCAGCAGGAGGGGGAAAGATACGCAGTATTTT
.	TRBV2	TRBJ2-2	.	CASTRHQPLNTGELFF	TGTGCCAGCACCAGACATCAACCTCTAAACACCGGGGAGCTGTTTTTT
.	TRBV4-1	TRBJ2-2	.	CASSQRQDTGELFF	TGCGCCAGCAGCCAACGACAAGACACCGGGGAGCTGTTTTTT
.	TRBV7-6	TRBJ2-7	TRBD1	CASSSRDSYEQYF	TGTGCCAGCAGCTCTAGGGACAGCTACGAGCAGTACTTC
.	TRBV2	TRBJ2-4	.	CASSVRENIQYF	TGTGCCAGCAGCGTAAGAGAAAACATTCAGTACTTC
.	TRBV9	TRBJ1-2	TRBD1	CASSAREDRAVGYTF	TGTGCCAGCAGCGCGAGAGAGGACAGGGCCGTTGGCTACACCTTC
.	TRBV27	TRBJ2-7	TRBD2	CASSLLSSGASSYEQYF	TGTGCCAGCAGTTTACTGTCTAGCGGGGCCAGCTCCTACGAGCAGTACTTC
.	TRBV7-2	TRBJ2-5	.	CASSHSPGRETQYF	TGTGCCAGCAGTCATTCCCCAGGCAGAGAGACCCAGTACTTC
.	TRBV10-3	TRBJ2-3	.	CAISESVGTDTQYF	TGTGCCATCAGTGAAAGCGTGGGCACAGATACGCAGTATTTT
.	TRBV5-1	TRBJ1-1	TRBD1	CASSYSGGEWMNTEAFF	TGCGCCAGCTCCTACTCAGGGGGAGAGTGGATGAACACTGAAGCTTTCTTT
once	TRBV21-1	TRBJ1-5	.	CASSNLGGQGVRQPQHF	TGTGCCAGCAGCAACCTTGGGGGACAAGGCGTTCGACAGCCCCAGCATTTT